The sequence of this TCR beta chain was determined in a study of CD8+CD57+ T cells in acquired aplastic anemia. Study-level points and caveats: A set of twenty-nine CD8+ CDR3 sequences was shared between patients and controls, and these sequences appeared highly expressed in patients.

Profiling of TCR beta VDJ combinations and CDR3 sequences used genomic DNA as template. One entry per CDR3 protein results from TCRdb running MiXCR on the reads. The sample carries approximately 190,000 distinct CDR3 sequences, 40% to 50% recorded once. Sequenced patients had shown CD8+CD57+ cell expansion by flow cytometry. In regard to this clonotype: Its target is unknown.

This sequence originates from a human donor with aplastic anemia. Sequencing was done on a sample of sorted CD4+, CD8+, or CD8+CD57+ T cells (not recorded which) from PBMCs.

The chain's CDR3 is CASSLAGTRAFF. DNA of the CDR3: TGTGCCAGCAGCTTAGCAGGGACTCGAGCTTTCTTT. The chain uses TRBV7-2 and TRBJ1-1; maybe TRBD1 (5 bases). Germline-derived CDR1 and CDR2 are SGHTA and FQGNSA. The CDR3 loop spans 12 amino acids. V gave up 0 bases and J gave up 10 bases, with 9 bases separating them.